This TCR beta chain emerged from a study of T cell changes during pregnancy in multiple sclerosis. Sequencing was performed with immunoSEQ multiplex PCR; in TCRdb, only in-frame clones are kept and a portion is missing. The sample lists roughly 40,000 clones, 90% to 95% seen once, with over 1.5% in the top ten. This CDR3 has 15 residues. V was pared by 8 bases and J by 7 bases, with 8 bases of the junction left unmatched. Sequenced material: peripheral blood, taken in the third trimester of pregnancy. This sequence originates from a female donor with multiple sclerosis, enrolled in a pregnancy study. The chain joins TRBV5-3 to TRBJ2-1; 14 bases align to TRBD2. TRBV5-3 is labeled an ORF, and its function is uncertain. CDR3 loop: CARLTSGRDENEQFF. The CDR3 DNA sequence: TGTGCCAGGCTGACTAGCGGGAGGGATGAGAATGAGCAGTTCTTC.